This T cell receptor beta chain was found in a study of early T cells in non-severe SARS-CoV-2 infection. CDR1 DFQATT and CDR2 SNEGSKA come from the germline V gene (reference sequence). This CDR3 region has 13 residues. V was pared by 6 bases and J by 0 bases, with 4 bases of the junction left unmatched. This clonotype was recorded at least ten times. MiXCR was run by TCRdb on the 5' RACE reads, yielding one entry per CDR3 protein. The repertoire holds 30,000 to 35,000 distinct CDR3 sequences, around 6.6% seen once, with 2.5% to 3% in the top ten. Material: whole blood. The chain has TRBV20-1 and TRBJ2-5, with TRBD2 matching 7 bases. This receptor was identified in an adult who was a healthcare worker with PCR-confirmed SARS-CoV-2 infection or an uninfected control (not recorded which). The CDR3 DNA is TGCAGTGCCGCGGGAGAGTACCAAGAGACCCAGTACTTC. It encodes CSAAGEYQETQYF.